These T cell receptor beta chains were read from a single sample in a study of blood T cell repertoires in COVID-19. TCRdb's table, derived via immunoSEQ multiplex PCR, lists solely in-frame clones and lacks some. The profile covers about 320,000 clones, with around 85% appearing a single time and around 1.9% taken by the ten largest. The sequenced sample was PBMCs or T cells enriched from blood (not recorded which). Receptor source: a woman aged 25 to 45 who had been exposed to COVID-19. CDR3s leave out the opening cysteine and the closing phenylalanine or tryptophan. Each record gives: D gene, V gene, J gene, CDR3 protein. The D gene is left open where the match is weak.

TRBD1	TRBV5-5	TRBJ1-3	ASSSTGGRENTIY
TRBD1	TRBV19	TRBJ1-1	ASRGQGASQNTEAF
TRBD1	TRBV28	TRBJ2-7	ASRGTGGKGEQY
NA	TRBV6-5	TRBJ1-6	ASSYNSYNSPLH
NA	TRBV6-5	TRBJ1-1	ASSLTPPGFGTEAF
NA	TRBV14	TRBJ1-1	ASSQNGGFAEAF
TRBD2	TRBV27	TRBJ2-1	ASSPTSGNEQF
TRBD1	TRBV10-1	TRBJ1-6	ASSERTGGWSPLH
TRBD2	TRBV9	TRBJ2-1	ASSVSGGGPYNEQF
TRBD2	TRBV28	TRBJ2-1	ASSPPLRLAGEF
TRBD1	TRBV15	TRBJ1-2	ATSPGTGGLYGYT
NA	TRBV18	TRBJ2-7	ASSPTVAGDYEQY
TRBD1	TRBV7-3	TRBJ2-3	ASSQYGIGGASDTQY
NA	TRBV7-2	TRBJ2-7	ASSVDFRSDEQY
NA	TRBV4-1	TRBJ1-5	ASSRQSNQPQH
TRBD1	TRBV11-2	TRBJ1-1	ASSLSGTGYTEAF
TRBD1	TRBV28	TRBJ1-3	ASSSLQGAGNTIY
TRBD2	TRBV9	TRBJ2-3	ASSVEDPGTSGTTQY
NA	TRBV7-2	TRBJ1-5	ASSLGTGNQPQH
TRBD1	TRBV28	TRBJ2-3	ASSYQGTGLDTQY
TRBD1	TRBV27	TRBJ2-7	ASSFRAGGRLSYEQY
TRBD2	TRBV5-1	TRBJ2-2	ASSLDVAGSTGELF
NA	TRBV6-5	TRBJ2-3	ATGVVSADTQY
TRBD1	TRBV2	TRBJ1-5	ASSPGQGYQPQH
NA	TRBV5-1	TRBJ2-7	ASSLSASSYEQY
NA	TRBV14	TRBJ2-5	ASSQEIQASQETQY
TRBD2	TRBV4-1	TRBJ2-7	ASSQEPPPAGFDEQY
NA	TRBV30	TRBJ2-1	AWSRGGEYNEQF
NA	TRBV9	TRBJ2-6	ASSGHPGANVLT
NA	TRBV7-9	TRBJ2-3	ASSFGQPRGDTQY
NA	TRBV2	TRBJ1-2	ASRENYGYT
NA	TRBV7-2	TRBJ2-7	ASSGPPGGPNYEQY
NA	TRBV19	TRBJ2-3	ASSPSGTLPPGTQY
NA	TRBV19	TRBJ1-1	ASSLRVGNTEAF
NA	TRBV9	TRBJ2-7	ASSPNSYEQY
TRBD1	TRBV19	TRBJ1-6	ASNTGDNSPLH
NA	TRBV5-8	TRBJ2-5	ASSFQSASRQTQY
NA	TRBV5-5	TRBJ2-2	ASSRPGPGELF
TRBD2	TRBV7-2	TRBJ2-1	ASTQNNGGAEEQF
TRBD1	TRBV13	TRBJ1-4	ASSRNNRGLGEKLF
NA	TRBV5-4	TRBJ2-1	ASSWDSNEQF
NA	TRBV21-1	TRBJ1-2	ASSKVPGGNGYT
TRBD1	TRBV4-3	TRBJ1-3	ASSQDPGTGTGNTIY
TRBD1	TRBV9	TRBJ2-7	ASSAQGFSYEQY
TRBD1	TRBV7-3	TRBJ1-5	ASSVTGGYSNQPQH
TRBD1	TRBV5-4	TRBJ2-7	ASSLDRGLDEQY
TRBD2	TRBV5-1	TRBJ2-5	ASSDPGGAKETQY
NA	TRBV30	TRBJ1-2	AWSGDGANYGYT
NA	TRBV6-5	TRBJ2-7	ASRKDSHEQY
TRBD1	TRBV7-3	TRBJ1-1	ASSSPGQSNTEAF
NA	TRBV27	TRBJ1-6	ASSLVTVNSPLH
NA	TRBV20-1	TRBJ2-5	SEELRETQY
NA	TRBV30	TRBJ2-6	AWNRGTSGANVLT